The 15 T cell receptor beta chains below all came from one sample that was sequenced in a study of blood T cell repertoires in COVID-19. The assay was immunoSEQ multiplex PCR, and TCRdb's table has in-frame clones only and misses some. This table holds 140,000 to 150,000 clones, about 89% found once. Material: peripheral blood. The receptors were sampled from a man aged 45-60 years who had recovered from COVID-19.

This clone showed up just once. This chain links TRBV5-1 with TRBJ1-1; TRBD1 might be the D (6 bases). The CDR3 loop spans 15 amino acids. Trimming shortened V by 6 bases and J by 1 base, and 16 bases separated the two germline ends. Germline CDR1 is SGHRS and CDR2 is YFSETQ. The CDR3 sequence is CASTLSTGENTEAFF. The DNA of the CDR3 is TGCGCCAGCACCTTATCGACAGGCGAGAACACTGAAGCTTTCTTT.

A word on this clone: The same CDR3 can be traced to other DNA sequences in this sample. The rearrangement joins TRBV9 to TRBJ2-3; perhaps TRBD1 as D (5 bases). Trimming removed 1 base at V and 3 bases at J, with 6 bases between. CDR3 length equals 13 residues. CDR1 and CDR2 from the germline V gene are SGDLS and YYNGEE. CDR3 coding DNA: TGTGCCAGCAGCGTACAGGGAACAGATACGCAGTATTTT. Its protein product is CASSVQGTDTQYF.

The chain recombines TRBV4-1 with TRBJ2-2; 7 bases align to TRBD1. This CDR3 comprises 15 residues. CDR1 and CDR2 from the germline V gene are MGHRA and YSYEKL. The trim removed 8 bases at V and 0 bases at J, leaving 6 bases unmatched. The CDR3 loop is CASGWTGSNTGELFF. DNA for the CDR3: TGCGCCAGCGGCTGGACAGGATCGAACACCGGGGAGCTGTTTTTT.

The chain has TRBV5-8 and TRBJ1-5; TRBD1 is a possible D gene (5 bases). Per germline, CDR1 SGHTS and CDR2 YDEGEE. The V end was cut by 3 bases, the J end by 16 bases, with 17 bases between. This CDR3 has 12 residues. The CDR3 DNA is TGTGCCAGCAGCTATTCACCACAGGCGCAACATTTT. This encodes CASSYSPQAQHF.

The chain links TRBV7-2 to TRBJ2-5; 7 bases align to TRBD1. Germline V gene sequence: CDR1 SGHTA, CDR2 FQGNSA. The CDR3 consists of 15 residues. V lost 5 bases and J lost 5; bases outside the gene matches: 11. This CDR3 is CASSLRGQGLETQYF. CDR3 nucleotide sequence: TGTGCCAGCAGCCTAAGGGGGCAGGGATTGGAGACCCAGTACTTC.

The V call is TRBV4-1, the J call TRBJ2-2; no reliable D call. Germline CDR1 MGHRA, CDR2 YSYEKL. The CDR3 totals 19 residues. V was pared by 0 bases and J by 5 bases, with 22 bases between. The CDR3 nucleotides read TGCGCCAGCAGCCAAGATCGCGACAACTCCCTAATTGGGACCGGGGAGCTGTTTTTT. This encodes CASSQDRDNSLIGTGELFF.

This clone appeared a single time. The V call is TRBV5-1, the J call TRBJ1-2; 9 bases match TRBD1. Germline loops: CDR1 SGHRS, CDR2 YFSETQ. This CDR3 comprises 15 residues. The J segment lost 1 base and the V segment lost 3 bases, leaving 4 bases of the junction unmatched. DNA of the CDR3: TGCGCCAGCAGCTCCCTGGGACAGGGTAACTATGGCTACACCTTC. This translates into CASSSLGQGNYGYTF.

This chain joins TRBV6-2 or TRBV6-3 and TRBJ2-3; the match to TRBD2 covers 8 bases. Germline values: CDR1 MNHEY, CDR2 SVGEGT. The V segment lost 4 bases and the J segment 1 base; nucleotides outside the gene matches: 19. CDR3 length equals 20 residues. The CDR3 protein is CASSSSSRRGVSDRTDTQYF. Written as DNA, the CDR3 is TGTGCCAGCAGTTCTTCTAGCAGGCGGGGGGTCTCCGACCGCACAGATACGCAGTATTTT.

The chain uses TRBV9 and TRBJ1-1; a possible D gene is TRBD1 (6 bases). CDR1 is SGDLS, CDR2 YYNGEE, per germline. The V and J ends lost 8 bases and 0 bases respectively, with 20 bases between them. The CDR3 contains 16 residues. Here the CDR3 reads CASTKQGNRLNTEAFF. The CDR3 bases are TGTGCCAGTACTAAACAGGGTAATAGACTGAACACTGAAGCTTTCTTT. Variable domain in full (rest from reference TRBV9 and TRBJ1-1): DSGVTQTPKHLITATGQRVTLRCSPRSGDLSVYWYQQSLDQGLQFLIQYYNGEERAKGNILERFSAQQFPDLHSELNLSSLELGDSALYFCASTKQGNRLNTEAFFGQGTRLTVV.

The chain links TRBV9 to TRBJ2-5, with TRBD2 identical over 8 bases. The CDR3 extends over 13 amino acids. Germline CDR1 reads SGDLS; CDR2 reads YYNGEE. Trimming cost V 1 base and J 4 bases; bases outside gene matches: 0. CDR3 sequence (DNA): TGTGCCAGCAGCGTAACTAGCGGAGAGACCCAGTACTTC. Its protein product is CASSVTSGETQYF.

The chain carries TRBV7-8 and TRBJ1-4; 12 nucleotides agree with TRBD1. The V gene end was trimmed by 2 bases and the J gene end by 1 base; junction bases not matched to a gene: 2. The germline gives CDR1 SGHVS, CDR2 FQNEAQ. CDR3 length: 17 amino acids. CDR3 sequence: CASSLWDRGLTNEKLFF. DNA of the CDR3: TGTGCCAGCAGCTTATGGGACAGGGGGCTAACTAATGAAAAACTGTTTTTT.

J is TRBJ2-5 and V is TRBV29-1; D is perhaps TRBD1 (6 bases). Per germline, CDR1 SQVTM and CDR2 ANQGSEA. This CDR3 is 12 amino acids long. The V gene lost 5 bases and the J gene lost 4 bases, with 11 bases spanning the gap. Here the CDR3 DNA reads TGCAGCGTTTACAGGGTATTAGAGACCCAGTACTTC. Residues: CSVYRVLETQYF.

This rearrangement joins TRBV18 to TRBJ2-3; D call uncertain. Germline V gene data show CDR1 as KGHSH and CDR2 as LQKENI. Trimming shortened V by 6 bases and J by 2 bases, and 6 bases separated the two germline ends. The CDR3 covers 12 residues. For the CDR3, the DNA is TGTGCCAGCTCCCCCAACACAGATACGCAGTATTTT. It translates to CASSPNTDTQYF. The variable domain in full, with the rest retrieved from reference TRBV18 and TRBJ2-3, is NAGVMQNPRHLVRRRGQEARLRCSPMKGHSHVYWYRQLPEEGLKFMVYLQKENIIDESGMPKERFSAEFPKEGPSILRIQQVVRGDSAAYFCASSPNTDTQYFGPGTRLTVL.

This rearrangement joins TRBV6-2 or TRBV6-3 to TRBJ1-5; 9 bases agree with TRBD1. Germline V gives CDR1 MNHEY, CDR2 SVGEGT. This CDR3 is 15 amino acids long. V dropped 5 bases and J dropped 4; count of bases not matched to a gene: 6. DNA of the CDR3: TGTGCCAGCAGTCGGACAGGGGTTGGTAATCAGCCCCAGCATTTT. Its translation: CASSRTGVGNQPQHF.

The rearrangement joins TRBV4-3 to TRBJ2-3; 10 bases line up with TRBD2. There are 19 residues in the CDR3. Trimming cost V 2 bases and J 0 bases; bases outside gene matches: 11. Looked up from germline, CDR1 is LGHNA and CDR2 is YSLEER. CDR3 residues: CASSQFWSSGGTSTDTQYF. CDR3 nucleotide sequence: TGCGCCAGCAGCCAATTTTGGTCTAGCGGGGGTACTAGCACAGATACGCAGTATTTT.